These T cell receptor beta chains were read from a single sample in a study of CD8 T cells in ankylosing spondylitis. MiXCR, applied by TCRdb to the 5' RACE reads, yields one record per CDR3 protein. The sample holds approximately 250,000 distinct CDR3 sequences; roughly 8.2% are singletons and the top ten take around 4.8%. The sequenced material came from blood, either unsorted or a sorted T cell fraction (not recorded which). The receptors stem from a female donor with ankylosing spondylitis or in good health (not recorded which). Both conserved end residues are part of each CDR3.

v_gene,CDR3aa
TRBV25-1,CASSEYEAGRSEAFF
TRBV7-2,CASSLASGGGTDTQYF
TRBV29-1,CSVYAGPNIQYF
TRBV5-6,CASSPPIGDTQYF
TRBV7-2,CASSLVRYSYEQYF
TRBV7-2,CASSLRGGQGNEQFF
TRBV12-3/TRBV12-4,CASSQQGHGNEKLFF
TRBV29-1,CSVATGVEETQYF
TRBV7-2,CASSLHGSQSGANVLTF
TRBV7-2,CASSFSDTEAFF
TRBV20-1,CSARDRILAGRNQPQHF
TRBV7-2,CASSRPGTSYNEQFF
TRBV5-1,CASSFGSGSYEQYF
TRBV11-2,CASSLEGATGNQPQHF
TRBV18,CTSSPSRANEKLFF
TRBV10-3,CAISMTGDSNQPQHF
TRBV10-3,CAITPDRVAEAFF
TRBV3-1,CASSERVSSYNEQFF
TRBV28,CASRNRPGQGEHTIYF
TRBV5-1,CASSGRQGTTEAFF
TRBV11-3,CASGTSNGEQYF
TRBV11-2,CTSSPTERGREQFF
TRBV6-1,CASRRRRTAWNQETQYF
TRBV10-2,CASSESGAGAETQYF
TRBV11-1,CASSSTQGEGDTQYF
TRBV5-4,CASSLAGTGFDEQYF
TRBV7-9,CASSSGQSIYGYTF
TRBV6-5,CASSYGGQNEKLFF
TRBV12-3/TRBV12-4,CACSLHTGGALGPGNEQFF
TRBV2,CASRISENTGELFF
TRBV20-1,CSASGPVKETQYF
TRBV25-1,CASSVGQNYGYTF
TRBV12-3/TRBV12-4,CASSGGRALGNIQYF
TRBV4-3,CASSQDRVVGELFF
TRBV7-2,CASSLDRQGGEKLFF
TRBV7-8,CASSSIDGFSYEQYF
TRBV9,CASSVAQGGADTQYF
TRBV29-1,CSVFPEGKPNEQFF
TRBV29-1,CSVVLGWETQYF
TRBV14,CASSQDKPPYEQYF
TRBV27,CASSTYRGVGDTQYF
TRBV29-1,CSVSTGLNQETQYF